The clone carrying this T cell receptor (beta chain) has a count of ten or more. Both previously described methods and listed TCR primers were employed to make bulk TCR libraries. TCRdb recomputed calls from the PCR reads with MiXCR, one row per CDR3 protein. The sample has about 86,000 distinct CDR3 sequences; more than 20% are singletons. The data were taken from a study of molecular identifiers for immune sequencing clone quantification. Looked up from germline, CDR1 is SQVTM and CDR2 is ANQGSEA. The germline V and J ends were trimmed by 4 bases and 1 base, with 10 bases remaining between them. This CDR3 spans 13 amino acids.

The receptor was isolated from a human donor in good health. Some libraries in this study had Jurkat cell RNA spiked in. The sample comprised naive CD8+ T cells from blood, with Jurkat cell RNA spiked in. The sample's subset: FACS-sorted CD8+CD4-CCR7+CD45RA+ naive T cells. The chain carries TRBV29-1 and TRBJ1-1, with D possibly matching TRBD1 (6 bases). CDR3 in DNA: TGCAGCGTTGGAGGGGGGGAGAACACTGAAGCTTTCTTT. Translating it yields CSVGGGENTEAFF.